These 9 T cell receptor beta chains share one sample of origin, sequenced in a study of Graves' ophthalmopathy and Graves' hyperthyroidism. Amplification targeted the TCR beta CDR3 regions, with RNA transcripts as the source material. An opening RT-PCR round employed HTBI primers and preceded a second-round multiplex PCR. From the multiplex PCR reads, TCRdb called clonotypes with MiXCR, one entry per CDR3 protein. The sample consists of about 700,000 distinct CDR3 sequences, under 50% of them appearing once. The sequenced sample was peripheral blood. The source is an adult man with Graves' ophthalmopathy.

The V and J genes are TRBV2 and TRBJ2-3; D is unresolved. The CDR3 totals 16 residues. V dropped 6 bases and J dropped 0 bases, with 16 bases sitting between them. CDR1 SNHLY and CDR2 FYNNEI come from the germline V gene. The CDR3 loop reads CASSLVSFGSTDTQYF. Here the CDR3 DNA reads TGTGCCAGCAGCTTAGTCAGTTTTGGGAGCACAGATACGCAGTATTTT.

The table lists this clonotype with many counts. V and J are TRBV9 and TRBJ1-6; 9 bases are a match to TRBD1. The J segment lost 7 bases and the V segment lost 1 base, leaving 3 bases of the junction unmatched. From germline, CDR1 is SGDLS and CDR2 YYNGEE. The CDR3 loop spans 15 amino acids. CDR3 region: CASSVRGTGNSPLHF. CDR3 bases: TGTGCCAGCAGCGTAAGGGGGACAGGGAATTCACCCCTCCACTTT.

This clonotype was recorded at least ten times. A read error may account for a junction end that differs from germline. The V and J genes are TRBV9 and TRBJ1-2; perhaps TRBD1 as D (5 bases). Looked up from germline, CDR1 is SGDLS and CDR2 is YYNGEE. The CDR3 has 13 amino acids. DNA of the CDR3: TGTGCCAGCAGCGTAGAAGAACAGGCCGCTCCTTACTTC. It is translated as CASSVEEQAAPYF.

V and J are TRBV7-8 and TRBJ2-7; D is perhaps TRBD1 (6 bases). The germline CDR1 and CDR2 sequences are SGHVS and FQNEAQ. The CDR3 has 14 amino acids. V was shortened by 8 bases and J by 3 bases, with 17 bases between the two germline ends. CDR3 region: CASGPGTLNYEQYF. The DNA for the CDR3 is TGTGCCAGCGGCCCCGGGACACTCAACTACGAGCAGTACTTC.

Of note for this clonotype: The missing conserved phenylalanine or tryptophan at the end of this CDR3 makes a read error likely. The chain recombines TRBV7-2 with TRBJ2-6, with TRBD1 matching over 8 bases. Germline values: CDR1 SGHTA, CDR2 FQGNSA. The CDR3 is made up of 18 amino acids. Trimming took 2 bases from V and 1 from J; bases not matched to a gene: 7. CDR3 in amino acids: CASSLTGQAGSGANVLTL. CDR3 bases: TGTGCCAGCAGCTTAACGGGACAGGCGGGGTCTGGGGCCAACGTCCTGACTTTG.

Only a few counts were recorded for this clonotype. Here the CDR3 reads CAIKAADEQFF. CDR3 DNA sequence: TGTGCCATCAAAGCAGCTGATGAGCAGTTCTTC. The V call is TRBV10-3, the J call TRBJ2-1; no firm D call. This CDR3 is built from 11 residues. V was pared by 7 bases and J by 8 bases, with 9 bases between. CDR1 ENHRY and CDR2 SYGVKD come from the germline V gene.

J is TRBJ1-1 and V is TRBV7-2; D gene ambiguous. Germline CDR1 is SGHTA and CDR2 is FQGNSA. The V and J ends lost 4 bases and 1 base respectively, with 10 bases between them. The CDR3 covers 14 residues. The CDR3 sequence: CASSSVAGNTEAFF. CDR3 sequence (DNA): TGTGCCAGCAGCTCCGTTGCGGGGAACACTGAAGCTTTCTTT.

This chain joins TRBV25-1 and TRBJ2-1; TRBD2 matches 8 bases. The CDR3 covers 15 residues. V shed 3 bases, J shed 3 bases, and the junction held 4 bases outside the gene matches. Looked up from germline, CDR1 is MGHDK and CDR2 is SYGVNS. The CDR3: CASSESGSFYNEQFF. CDR3 DNA sequence: TGTGCCAGCAGTGAGAGCGGGAGTTTCTACAATGAGCAGTTCTTC.

The chain employs TRBV25-1 and TRBJ1-6, with D possibly TRBD1 on 5 matching bases. This CDR3 spans 15 amino acids. Germline V lookup: CDR1 MGHDK, CDR2 SYGVNS. V lost 1 base and J 7 bases, leaving 11 bases between the germline ends. In DNA form, the CDR3 reads TGTGCCAGCAGTGAATCCCGCAGGGAGAATTCACCCCTCCACTTT. Amino acids: CASSESRRENSPLHF.